In its sample, the clone carrying this T cell receptor (beta chain) was seen many times. The second PCR ran 7 to 11 cycles with a sample-barcoded 5' primer and J-beta primers. One entry per CDR3 protein results from TCRdb running MiXCR on the 5' RACE reads. The sample holds more than 900,000 distinct CDR3 sequences, roughly 29% seen once. The data are from a study of blood T cells in healthy people across ages. Germline CDR1 DFQATT, CDR2 SNEGSKA (reference sequence). Trimming took 3 bases from V and 8 from J, leaving 13 bases between them. The CDR3 length is 13 residues. The sample was also reused in another study, on T cells of mothers and their children. From that second work: Three healthy Caucasian mothers, along with their six children, served as the donors.

The sample was blood. The clonotype comes from a woman between 40 and 50 years old in good health. The chain has TRBV20-1 and TRBJ1-4; D gene ambiguous. In DNA form, the CDR3 reads TGCAGTGCTAGCCAAGGTAGCGGAGAAAAACTGTTTTTT. Translated, it gives CSASQGSGEKLFF.